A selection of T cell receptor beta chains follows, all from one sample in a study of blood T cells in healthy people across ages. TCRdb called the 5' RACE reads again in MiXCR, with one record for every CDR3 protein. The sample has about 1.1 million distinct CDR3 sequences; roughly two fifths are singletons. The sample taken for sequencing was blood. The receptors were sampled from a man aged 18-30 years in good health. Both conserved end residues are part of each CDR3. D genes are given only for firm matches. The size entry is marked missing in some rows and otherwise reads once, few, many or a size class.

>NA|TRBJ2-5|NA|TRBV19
CASTLTMRQETQYF
TGTGCCAGTACCCTGACGATGAGACAAGAGACCCAGTACTTC
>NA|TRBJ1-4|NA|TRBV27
CASSLGGGLNEKLFF
TGTGCCAGCAGTTTAGGGGGGGGGCTGAATGAAAAACTGTTTTTT
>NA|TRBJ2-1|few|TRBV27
CASSPPLYNEQFF
TGTGCCAGCAGTCCCCCCCTCTACAATGAGCAGTTCTTC
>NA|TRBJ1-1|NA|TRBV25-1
CASSESRALDTEAFF
TGTGCCAGCAGTGAATCCAGGGCACTTGACACTGAAGCTTTCTTT
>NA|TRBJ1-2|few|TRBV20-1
CSALVLEDGYTF
TGCAGTGCCCTGGTTTTGGAGGATGGCTACACCTTC
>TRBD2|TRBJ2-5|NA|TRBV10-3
CAISGTSGGYKSEAQYF
TGTGCCATCAGTGGGACTAGCGGGGGATATAAGTCGGAGGCCCAGTACTTC
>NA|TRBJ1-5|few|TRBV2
CASRAGLNQPQHF
TGTGCCAGCAGGGCGGGATTGAATCAGCCCCAGCATTTT
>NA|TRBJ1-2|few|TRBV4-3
CASSQEEGSENYGYTF
TGCGCCAGCAGCCAAGAAGAAGGCAGCGAAAACTATGGCTACACCTTC
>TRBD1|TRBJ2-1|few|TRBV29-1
CSVEIPTGVRIDNEQFF
TGCAGCGTTGAAATCCCCACAGGGGTCCGGATAGACAATGAGCAGTTCTTC
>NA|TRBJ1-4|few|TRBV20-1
CSARDRTTLGEKLFF
TGCAGTGCTAGAGATCGGACCACTTTGGGGGAAAAACTGTTTTTT
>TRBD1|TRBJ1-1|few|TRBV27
CASSRQGAFASPLNTEAFF
TGTGCCAGCAGCCGACAGGGGGCCTTCGCGTCACCTTTGAACACTGAAGCTTTCTTT
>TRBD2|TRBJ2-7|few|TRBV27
CASSFGLADVEQYF
TGTGCCAGCAGTTTTGGGCTAGCGGACGTTGAGCAGTACTTC
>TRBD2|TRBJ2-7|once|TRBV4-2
CASSLGLAGLYNEQYF
TGTGCCAGCAGCCTTGGACTAGCGGGGCTCTACAATGAGCAGTACTTC
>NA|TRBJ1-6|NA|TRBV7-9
CASSFARALNSPLHF
TGTGCCAGCAGCTTCGCCCGGGCACTTAATTCACCCCTCCACTTT
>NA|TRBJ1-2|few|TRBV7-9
CASSLPGQKDYGYTF
TGTGCCAGCAGCTTACCGGGCCAAAAGGACTATGGCTACACCTTC
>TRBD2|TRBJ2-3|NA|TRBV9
CASSTGLAFLDTQYF
TGTGCCAGCAGCACGGGACTAGCGTTTTTAGATACGCAGTATTTT
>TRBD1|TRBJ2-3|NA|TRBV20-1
CSAKNTGATDTQYF
TGCAGTGCTAAAAATACAGGGGCCACAGATACGCAGTATTTT
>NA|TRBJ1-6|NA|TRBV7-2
CASSATGRGSYNSPLHF
TGTGCCAGCAGCGCCACAGGGAGAGGATCCTATAATTCACCCCTCCACTTT
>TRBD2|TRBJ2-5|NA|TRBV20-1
CSALPTSRGSETQYF
TGCAGTGCTCTTCCGACTAGCAGAGGGAGTGAGACCCAGTACTTC
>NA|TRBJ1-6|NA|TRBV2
CASTTGDTTFNSPLHF
TGTGCCAGCACCACGGGGGACACCACTTTTAATTCACCCCTCCACTTT
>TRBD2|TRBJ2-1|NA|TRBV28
CASGLAGSSYNEQFF
TGTGCCAGCGGGCTAGCGGGAAGCTCCTACAATGAGCAGTTCTTC
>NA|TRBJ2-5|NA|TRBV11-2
CASSLDIAAPVAQYF
TGTGCCAGCAGCTTAGATATAGCAGCTCCCGTGGCCCAGTACTTC
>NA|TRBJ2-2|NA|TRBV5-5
CASSSPTGDNTGELFF
TGTGCCAGCAGTTCACCCACCGGGGACAACACCGGGGAGCTGTTTTTT
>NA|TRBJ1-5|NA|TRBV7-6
CASQDSPDSNQPQHF
TGTGCCAGCCAGGACAGCCCCGATAGCAATCAGCCCCAGCATTTT
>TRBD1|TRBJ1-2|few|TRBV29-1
CSVDEGALGYTF
TGCAGCGTTGATGAGGGGGCGCTTGGCTACACCTTC
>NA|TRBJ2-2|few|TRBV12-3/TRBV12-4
CASSLWDTGELFF
TGTGCCAGCAGTTTATGGGACACCGGGGAGCTGTTTTTT
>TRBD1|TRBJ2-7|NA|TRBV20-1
CSASSGQESSYEQYF
TGCAGTGCTAGTTCCGGACAGGAGTCCTCCTACGAGCAGTACTTC
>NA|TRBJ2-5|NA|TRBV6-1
CASSNPETQYF
TGTGCCAGCAGTAACCCGGAGACCCAGTACTTC
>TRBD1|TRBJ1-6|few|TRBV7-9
CASSVTGAYNSPLHF
TGTGCCAGCAGCGTTACAGGGGCCTATAATTCACCCCTCCACTTT
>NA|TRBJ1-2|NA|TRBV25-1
CASSTYRDGYTF
TGTGCCAGCAGTACATACAGGGATGGCTACACCTTC
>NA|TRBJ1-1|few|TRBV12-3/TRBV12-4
CASSSRRGSEAFF
TGTGCCAGCAGTAGTAGAAGGGGGTCTGAAGCTTTCTTT
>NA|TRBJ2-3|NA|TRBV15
CATRALLDTQYF
TGTGCCACCAGGGCGCTGTTAGATACGCAGTATTTT
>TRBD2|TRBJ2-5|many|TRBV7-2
CASSLGLGNQETQYF
TGTGCCAGCAGCTTGGGACTAGGGAACCAAGAGACCCAGTACTTC
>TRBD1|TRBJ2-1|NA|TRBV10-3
CAISVYRGTNEQFF
TGTGCCATCAGTGTTTACAGGGGGACCAATGAGCAGTTCTTC
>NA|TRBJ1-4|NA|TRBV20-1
CSARAPPTGSTNEKLFF
TGCAGTGCTAGAGCCCCCCCGACAGGTTCAACTAATGAAAAACTGTTTTTT
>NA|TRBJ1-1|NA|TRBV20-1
CSAILVTEAFF
TGCAGTGCTATTTTGGTCACTGAAGCTTTCTTT
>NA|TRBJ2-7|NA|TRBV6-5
CASTLSPGTLYNEQYF
TGTGCCAGCACCTTAAGCCCGGGGACCCTGTACAACGAGCAGTACTTC
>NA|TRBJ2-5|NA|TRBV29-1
CSVEDGGQGTEQYF
TGCAGCGTTGAAGATGGGGGACAAGGGACTGAGCAGTACTTC
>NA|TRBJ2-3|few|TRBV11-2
CASSSSPGVRTDTQYF
TGTGCCAGCAGCTCATCACCCGGGGTTCGCACAGATACGCAGTATTTT
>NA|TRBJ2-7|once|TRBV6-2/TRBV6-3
CANTTGAYEQYF
TGTGCCAACACAACTGGGGCCTACGAGCAGTACTTC
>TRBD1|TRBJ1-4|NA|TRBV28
CASSYNGQGTATNEKLFF
TGTGCCAGCAGTTATAACGGACAGGGTACCGCAACTAATGAAAAACTGTTTTTT
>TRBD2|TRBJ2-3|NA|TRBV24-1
CATSDSGLAGPDTQYF
TGTGCCACCAGTGATTCCGGACTAGCTGGCCCAGATACGCAGTATTTT
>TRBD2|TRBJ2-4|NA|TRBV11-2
CASSPGLAGETSMRLAKNIQYF
TGTGCCAGCAGTCCCGGACTAGCGGGGGAAACCTCGATGCGACTAGCCAAAAACATTCAGTACTTC
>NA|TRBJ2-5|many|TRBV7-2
CASSLPTETQYF
TGTGCCAGCAGCTTACCTACGGAGACCCAGTACTTC
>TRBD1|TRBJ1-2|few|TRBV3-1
CASSQVTGNGYTF
TGTGCCAGCAGCCAAGTGACAGGGAATGGCTACACCTTC
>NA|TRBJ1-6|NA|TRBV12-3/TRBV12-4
CASSGGRGPNSPLHF
TGTGCCAGCAGCGGGGGCAGGGGCCCGAATTCACCCCTCCACTTT
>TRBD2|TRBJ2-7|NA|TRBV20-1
CSALRTPGLVDEQYF
TGCAGTGCTCTACGAACCCCGGGACTAGTCGACGAGCAGTACTTC
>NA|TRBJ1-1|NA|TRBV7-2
CASSLYGGVGTEAFF
TGTGCCAGCAGCTTATATGGGGGCGTGGGTACTGAAGCTTTCTTT
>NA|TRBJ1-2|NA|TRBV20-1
CSASTGAVASHNYGYTF
TGCAGTGCTAGCACAGGCGCCGTTGCCAGTCACAACTATGGCTACACCTTC
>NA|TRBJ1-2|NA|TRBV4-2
CASSLRTATINYGYTF
TGTGCCAGCAGCCTCAGGACAGCCACAATTAACTATGGCTACACCTTC
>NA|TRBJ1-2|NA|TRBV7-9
CASSFSGRNYGYNF
TGTGCCAGCAGCTTTTCCGGACGGAACTATGGCTACAACTTC
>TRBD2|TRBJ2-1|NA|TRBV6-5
CASSYYSSGSYNEQFF
TGTGCCAGCAGTTACTATTCTAGCGGATCCTACAATGAGCAGTTCTTC
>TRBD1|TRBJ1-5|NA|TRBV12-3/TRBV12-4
CASSGQASNQPQHF
TGTGCCAGCAGCGGACAGGCGAGCAATCAGCCCCAGCATTTT
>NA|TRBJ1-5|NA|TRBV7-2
CASSLWGTLTSGNQPQHF
TGTGCCAGCAGCTTATGGGGAACTTTAACATCGGGCAATCAGCCCCAGCATTTT
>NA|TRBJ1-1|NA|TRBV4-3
CASSPGDAGRMNTEAFF
TGCGCCAGCAGCCCCGGGGATGCGGGGAGAATGAACACTGAAGCTTTCTTT
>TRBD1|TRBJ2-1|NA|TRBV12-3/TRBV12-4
CASTNSGGSYNEQFF
TGTGCCAGCACCAATTCAGGGGGTTCCTACAATGAGCAGTTCTTC